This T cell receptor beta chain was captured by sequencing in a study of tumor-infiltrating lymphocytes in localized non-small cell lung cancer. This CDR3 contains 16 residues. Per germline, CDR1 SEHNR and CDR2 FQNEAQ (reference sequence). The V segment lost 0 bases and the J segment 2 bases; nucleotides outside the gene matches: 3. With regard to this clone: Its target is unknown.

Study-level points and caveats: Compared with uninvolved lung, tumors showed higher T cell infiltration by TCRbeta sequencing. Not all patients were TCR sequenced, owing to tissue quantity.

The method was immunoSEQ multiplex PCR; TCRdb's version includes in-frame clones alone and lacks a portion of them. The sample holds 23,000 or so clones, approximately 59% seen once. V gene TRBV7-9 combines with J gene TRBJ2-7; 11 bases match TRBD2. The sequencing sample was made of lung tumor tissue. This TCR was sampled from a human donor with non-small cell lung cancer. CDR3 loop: CASSLATSGTTYEQYF. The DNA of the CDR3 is TGTGCCAGCAGCTTAGCGACTAGCGGGACGACCTACGAGCAGTACTTC.